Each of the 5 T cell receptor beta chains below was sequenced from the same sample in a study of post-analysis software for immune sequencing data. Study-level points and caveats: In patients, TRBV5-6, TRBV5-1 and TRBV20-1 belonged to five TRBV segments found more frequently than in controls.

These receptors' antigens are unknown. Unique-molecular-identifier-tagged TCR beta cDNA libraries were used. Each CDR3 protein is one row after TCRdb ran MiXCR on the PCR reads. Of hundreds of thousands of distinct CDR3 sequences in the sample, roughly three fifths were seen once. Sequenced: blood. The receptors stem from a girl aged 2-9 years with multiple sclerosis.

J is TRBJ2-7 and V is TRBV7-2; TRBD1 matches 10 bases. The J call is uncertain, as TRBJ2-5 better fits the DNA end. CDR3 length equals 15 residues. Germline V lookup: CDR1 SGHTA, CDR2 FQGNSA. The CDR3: CASSLWDRGRETQYF. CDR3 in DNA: TGTGCCAGCAGCTTATGGGACAGGGGAAGGGAGACCCAGTACTTC.

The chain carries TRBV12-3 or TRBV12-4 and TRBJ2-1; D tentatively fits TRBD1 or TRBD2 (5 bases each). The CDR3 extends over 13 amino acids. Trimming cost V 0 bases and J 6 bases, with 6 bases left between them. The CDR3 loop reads CASSLAGTNEQFF. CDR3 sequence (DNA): TGTGCCAGCAGTTTAGCCGGGACCAATGAGCAGTTCTTC.

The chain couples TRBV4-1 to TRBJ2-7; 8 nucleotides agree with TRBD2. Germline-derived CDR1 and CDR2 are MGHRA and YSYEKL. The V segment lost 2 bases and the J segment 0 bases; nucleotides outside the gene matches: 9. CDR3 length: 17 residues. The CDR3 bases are TGCGCCAGCAGCCAACCCCGAGGCGGGGGGAGCTCCTACGAGCAGTACTTC. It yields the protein CASSQPRGGGSSYEQYF.

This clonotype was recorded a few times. CDR3 DNA: TGTGCCAGCAGCACCTGGACAGGGACGGAGACCCAGTACTTC. Translating gives CASSTWTGTETQYF. The V call is TRBV7-9, the J call TRBJ2-5, with TRBD1 matching 8 bases. The J segment lost 5 bases and the V segment lost 5 bases, leaving 7 bases of the junction unmatched. The CDR3 length is 14 residues. The germline V gene has CDR1 SEHNR and CDR2 FQNEAQ (reference sequence).

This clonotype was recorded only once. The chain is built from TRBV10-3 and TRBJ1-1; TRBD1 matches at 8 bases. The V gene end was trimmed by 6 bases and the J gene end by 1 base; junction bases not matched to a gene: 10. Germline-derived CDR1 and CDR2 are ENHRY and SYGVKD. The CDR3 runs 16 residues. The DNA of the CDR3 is TGTGCCATCAGCGATTCCAACAGGGGGAGGAACACTGAAGCTTTCTTT. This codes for CAISDSNRGRNTEAFF.